The 31 T cell receptor beta chains listed next were all sequenced from one sample in a study of T cell repertoires in cytomegalovirus infection. Using its own MiXCR run on the reads, TCRdb lists one record per CDR3 protein. The data contain about 740,000 distinct CDR3 sequences, around 32% of them singletons. No antigen has been assigned to these receptors. The sequences come from cultured PBMCs, collected from culture after CMV antigen stimulation. Receptors originate from a human donor in good health (CMV status not recorded). Some clones in this sample may be carry-over from other donors' samples.

This clonotype was seen a handful of times. This rearrangement joins TRBV11-2 to TRBJ1-5; perhaps TRBD1 as D (6 bases). The CDR3 is made up of 15 amino acids. V gave up 4 bases and J gave up 5 bases, with 15 bases separating them. Germline loops: CDR1 SGHAT, CDR2 FQNNGV. The CDR3 DNA sequence: TGTGCCAGCAGCTCAGGAACAGGGAATTATCAGCCCCAGCATTTT. It codes for CASSSGTGNYQPQHF.

The table lists this clonotype with a few counts. This rearrangement joins TRBV11-2 to TRBJ2-3; D could derive from TRBD1 or TRBD2 (5 bases each). V lost 1 base and J lost 2, with 10 bases in between. The CDR3 covers 15 residues. Looked up from germline, CDR1 is SGHAT and CDR2 is FQNNGV. This CDR3 is CASSLGQGPTDTQYF. Here the CDR3 DNA reads TGTGCCAGCAGCTTAGGGCAGGGACCCACAGATACGCAGTATTTT.

The chain joins TRBV29-1 to TRBJ1-1; a possible D gene is TRBD1 (5 bases). Trimming removed 5 bases from V and 5 bases from J, with 9 bases in between. CDR1 is SQVTM and CDR2 is ANQGSEA in the germline V gene. The CDR3 consists of 11 residues. The CDR3 DNA reads TGCAGCGTTTGGTCAGGGACTGAAGCTTTCTTT. Protein: CSVWSGTEAFF. The full variable domain, with the rest looked up from reference TRBV29-1 and TRBJ1-1, is SAVISQKPSRDICQRGTSLTIQCQVDSQVTMMFWYRQQPGQSLTLIATANQGSEATYESGFVIDKFPISRPNLTFSTLTVSNMSPEDSSIYLCSVWSGTEAFFGQGTRLTVV.

This clonotype was seen repeatedly, ten times or more. This sequence joins TRBV7-2 and TRBJ1-1, with D possibly being TRBD1 (5 bases). Trimming shortened V by 5 bases and J by 2 bases, and 12 bases separated the two germline ends. Germline V gene lookup returns CDR1 SGHTA and CDR2 FQGNSA. The CDR3 extends over 14 amino acids. This chain's CDR3 is CASSPGGANTEAFF. The CDR3 coding sequence is TGTGCCAGCAGCCCCGGCGGGGCAAACACTGAAGCTTTCTTT.

The V call is TRBV5-1, the J call TRBJ2-3; TRBD2 aligns across 8 bases. CDR3 size: 15 residues. Germline V gene data show CDR1 as SGHRS and CDR2 as YFSETQ. The trim removed 1 base at V and 1 base at J, leaving 2 bases unmatched. The CDR3 region has the DNA TGCGCCAGCAGCTTGACACTAGCGGGCACAGATACGCAGTATTTT. Its protein product is CASSLTLAGTDTQYF.

The chain uses TRBV11-2 and TRBJ2-5; possibly TRBD1 for D (6 bases). The V gene's germline CDR1 is SGHAT and CDR2 FQNNGV. CDR3 length: 17 residues. V was pared by 0 bases and J by 2 bases, with 16 bases between. This CDR3 reads CASSLDRWGPTQETQYF. The CDR3 nucleotides read TGTGCCAGCAGCTTAGATAGGTGGGGGCCAACTCAAGAGACCCAGTACTTC.

The chain links TRBV7-8 to TRBJ2-1, with 8 bases that match TRBD2. CDR1 SGHVS and CDR2 FQNEAQ come from the germline V gene. V lost 5 bases and J lost 4; bases outside the gene matches: 7. CDR3 size: 15 residues. The CDR3 DNA reads as TGTGCCAGCAGCCCAAGGACTAGCCGATACAATGAGCAGTTCTTC. Protein sequence: CASSPRTSRYNEQFF.

The chain has TRBV15 and TRBJ2-3; D may be TRBD1 or TRBD2 (7 bases each). The CDR3 spans 16 residues. The ends were cut back, 0 bases at V and 8 bases at J, with 18 bases in the middle. Germline-derived CDR1 and CDR2 are LNHNV and YYDKDF (reference sequence). The CDR3 DNA is TGTGCCACCAGCAGAGATTCCCAACCCAGGGGGGGTACGCAGTATTTT. It translates to CATSRDSQPRGGTQYF.

This clonotype was observed a few times. The rearrangement links TRBV10-2 to TRBJ2-7, with D uncertain. V was clipped by 7 bases and J by 2 bases, with 18 bases between them. This CDR3 contains 15 residues. Germline lookup yields CDR1 WSHSY and CDR2 SAAADI. The CDR3 DNA sequence: TGCGCCAGCACCCGACCCCAAAAGGGCCCCTACGAGCAGTACTTC. Encoded protein: CASTRPQKGPYEQYF.

This clonotype has a handful of counts. The gene calls are TRBV7-9 and TRBJ2-1, with D unresolved. CDR3 length equals 12 residues. CDR1 is SEHNR, CDR2 FQNEAQ, per germline (reference sequence). V shed 5 bases and J shed 9 bases, with 11 bases lying between them. CDR3 DNA: TGTGCCAGCAGCCTCCTTTGGACTGAGCAGTTCTTC. Translating it yields CASSLLWTEQFF.

This clonotype was picked up a small number of times. This chain links TRBV6-2 or TRBV6-3 with TRBJ2-1; TRBD2 might be the D (6 bases). Germline V gives CDR1 MNHEY, CDR2 SVGEGT. V dropped 5 bases and J dropped 3 bases, with 14 bases sitting between them. CDR3 length: 15 residues. CDR3 amino acids: CASSPSGLLYNEQFF. The CDR3 nucleotides are TGTGCCAGCAGTCCCTCGGGACTTCTCTACAATGAGCAGTTCTTC.

There are many counts of this clonotype. The chain combines TRBV7-2 with TRBJ2-1; D not resolved. This CDR3 has 15 amino acids. Germline CDR1 is SGHTA and CDR2 is FQGNSA. Trimming cost V 5 bases and J 8 bases, with 19 bases left between them. CDR3 in amino acids: CASSPSWPTGDEQFF. The CDR3 DNA reads TGTGCCAGCAGCCCGAGCTGGCCCACGGGCGATGAGCAGTTCTTC. The full variable domain, with the rest looked up from reference TRBV7-2 and TRBJ2-1, is GAGVSQSPSNKVTEKGKDVELRCDPISGHTALYWYRQSLGQGLEFLIYFQGNSAPDKSGLPSDRFSAERTGGSVSTLTIQRTQQEDSAVYLCASSPSWPTGDEQFFGPGTRLTVL.

This clonotype was seen only a few times. The chain links TRBV24-1 to TRBJ2-5; TRBD2 aligns across 11 bases. The CDR3 spans 13 residues. From germline, CDR1 is KGHDR and CDR2 SFDVKD. Trimming removed 10 bases from V and 5 bases from J; junction bases left unmatched: 5. CDR3 region: CATQTSGVETQYF. CDR3 nucleotides: TGTGCCACACAGACTAGCGGGGTTGAGACCCAGTACTTC.

This clonotype came up a few times. The chain combines TRBV5-5 with TRBJ2-1; D unresolved. V was trimmed by 6 bases and J by 0 bases, leaving 22 bases between them. The V gene's germline CDR1 is SGHKS and CDR2 YYEKEE (reference sequence). CDR3 size: 18 residues. The CDR3 DNA is TGTGCCAGCAAGGATCGGGCCGTGGTCTCGAGCTCCTACAATGAGCAGTTCTTC. It specifies CASKDRAVVSSSYNEQFF. Full variable domain (outside the CDR3, taken from reference TRBV5-5 and TRBJ2-1): DAGVTQSPTHLIKTRGQQVTLRCSPISGHKSVSWYQQVLGQGPQFIFQYYEKEERGRGNFPDRFSARQFPNYSSELNVNALLLGDSALYLCASKDRAVVSSSYNEQFFGPGTRLTVL.

This sequence joins TRBV6-1 and TRBJ2-7; the match to TRBD1 covers 10 bases. After removal of 0 bases from V and 5 bases from J, the junction contained 7 bases not matched to a gene. Germline CDR1 reads MNHNS; CDR2 reads SASEGT. The CDR3 has 16 residues. The CDR3 loop is CASSEALGTGVDEQYF. The CDR3 nucleotides are TGTGCCAGCAGTGAAGCGCTTGGGACAGGGGTAGACGAGCAGTACTTC.

This clonotype was detected a few times. This chain joins TRBV6-1 and TRBJ2-7; 8 bases match TRBD2. V lost 6 bases and J lost 6; bases outside the gene matches: 19. CDR1 MNHNS and CDR2 SASEGT come from the germline V gene. CDR3 size: 17 residues. The CDR3: CASRITSGHLGRGEQYF. Here the CDR3 DNA reads TGTGCCAGCAGGATTACTAGCGGCCATCTCGGAAGGGGCGAGCAGTACTTC.

The chain employs TRBV28 and TRBJ2-2; D gene uncertain. This CDR3 is 11 amino acids long. Germline lookup yields CDR1 MDHEN and CDR2 SYDVKM. The ends were cut back, 9 bases at V and 7 bases at J, with 9 bases in the middle. The CDR3 bases are TGTGCCAGTGAATACATCGGGGAGCTGTTTTTT. It encodes CASEYIGELFF.

This clonotype was counted a single time. V and J are TRBV30 and TRBJ2-2, with D uncertain. Germline V gene sequence: CDR1 GTSNPN, CDR2 SVGIG (reference sequence). The CDR3 covers 13 residues. V dropped 0 bases and J dropped 9 bases, with 11 bases sitting between them. CDR3 bases: TGTGCCTGGAGTGTACCCCCCAGGCGGGAGCTGTTTTTT. It translates to CAWSVPPRRELFF.

The count of this clonotype is one. A read error is possible here, since a much larger clone lies one base away. The missing conserved phenylalanine or tryptophan at the end of this CDR3 makes a read error likely. This chain links TRBV7-2 with TRBJ1-6; 9 bases map to TRBD1. Germline CDR1 is SGHTA and CDR2 is FQGNSA. This CDR3 contains 13 residues. J lost 8 bases, V lost 7 bases, and 3 bases had no gene match. For the CDR3, the DNA is TGTGCCAGCAAGGGACAGGGATATTCACCCCTCCACCTT. Translation gives CASKGQGYSPLHL.

A few counts support this clonotype. The V and J genes are TRBV28 and TRBJ2-3, with 8 nucleotides matching TRBD2. This CDR3 comprises 19 residues. J gave up 0 bases and V 2 bases, and 13 bases lay outside the gene matches. Per the germline V gene, CDR1 is MDHEN and CDR2 is SYDVKM. The CDR3 protein is CASSLNIGAGVSSTDTQYF. The CDR3 DNA sequence: TGTGCCAGCAGTTTAAATATCGGAGCGGGGGTTTCTAGCACAGATACGCAGTATTTT.

The chain links TRBV6-5 to TRBJ1-6; 7 bases line up with TRBD1. The V segment lost 6 bases and the J segment 5 bases; nucleotides outside the gene matches: 13. The CDR3 is made up of 17 amino acids. Germline V lookup: CDR1 MNHEY, CDR2 SVGAGI. The CDR3 DNA sequence: TGTGCCAGCAGCAAGGGACAGCTCACTATTGATAATTCACCCCTCCACTTT. As protein: CASSKGQLTIDNSPLHF.

V gene TRBV4-1 combines with J gene TRBJ1-3, with D perhaps TRBD1 (6 bases). V lost 6 bases and J 1 base, leaving 10 bases between the germline ends. CDR3 length: 14 amino acids. Germline values: CDR1 MGHRA, CDR2 YSYEKL. In DNA, the CDR3 is TGCGCCAGCAGGGAACAGGGATCTGGAAACACCATATATTTT. Protein sequence: CASREQGSGNTIYF.

The genes are TRBV4-1 and TRBJ1-1; D is perhaps TRBD1 (5 bases). The CDR3 contains 18 residues. The V gene lost 0 bases and the J gene lost 6 bases, with 23 bases spanning the gap. Germline CDR1 and CDR2: MGHRA and YSYEKL. The CDR3 DNA sequence: TGCGCCAGCAGCCAAGATATTTCAGGGAGGGGTGGATATGCTGAAGCTTTCTTT. Protein: CASSQDISGRGGYAEAFF.

The chain joins TRBV19 to TRBJ2-7; the match to TRBD2 covers 7 bases. From germline, CDR1 is LNHDA and CDR2 SQIVND (reference sequence). V shed 8 bases and J 5 bases; nucleotides not matched to a gene: 15. The CDR3 runs 15 residues. CDR3 DNA: TGTGCCAGTGCCCCGACCGGGACTATAAGGGACGAGCAGTACTTC. Its translation is CASAPTGTIRDEQYF.

This clonotype was seen at least ten times. The chain recombines TRBV12-3 or TRBV12-4 with TRBJ1-1; the D is unclear. Trimming shortened V by 0 bases and J by 4 bases, and 0 bases separated the two germline ends. There are 11 residues in the CDR3. The CDR3, as DNA: TGTGCCAGCAGTTTAGCCACTGAAGCTTTCTTT. It translates to CASSLATEAFF.

The sample holds many counts of this clonotype. This chain connects TRBV7-2 to TRBJ2-7; D not resolved. Trimming removed 5 bases from V and 4 bases from J, with 18 bases in between. Germline V gene data show CDR1 as SGHTA and CDR2 as FQGNSA. The CDR3 spans 15 residues. The CDR3 spells CASSPAKAKPYEQYF. CDR3 coding DNA: TGTGCCAGCAGCCCTGCTAAAGCCAAACCTTACGAGCAGTACTTC.

This sequence joins TRBV4-3 and TRBJ2-7; TRBD2 is a possible D gene (6 bases). Germline V gene sequence: CDR1 LGHNA, CDR2 YSLEER. V was pared by 0 bases and J by 3 bases, with 12 bases between. This CDR3 has 15 amino acids. The CDR3 sequence is CASSQDTGDGYEQYF. The CDR3 bases are TGCGCCAGCAGCCAAGATACGGGAGACGGCTACGAGCAGTACTTC.

The J gene is TRBJ2-7, the V gene TRBV6-1; 12 positions match TRBD2. Germline V lookup: CDR1 MNHNS, CDR2 SASEGT. Trimming took 5 bases from V and 3 from J; bases not matched to a gene: 17. The CDR3 has 19 amino acids. The CDR3 region is CASSYPFALGLAGFYEQYF. The CDR3 nucleotides are TGTGCCAGCAGTTACCCGTTCGCTCTTGGACTAGCGGGGTTCTACGAGCAGTACTTC.

This clonotype was picked up a small number of times. This chain connects TRBV7-2 to TRBJ2-5, with D possibly being TRBD1 or TRBD2 (5 bases each). This CDR3 is built from 14 residues. Germline lookup yields CDR1 SGHTA and CDR2 FQGNSA. V shed 3 bases and J shed 2 bases, with 10 bases lying between them. The chain's CDR3 is CASSLGWGQETQYF. The CDR3 DNA is TGTGCCAGCAGCTTGGGTTGGGGGCAAGAGACCCAGTACTTC.

The V call is TRBV29-1, the J call TRBJ1-2; D not resolved. This CDR3 spans 13 amino acids. CDR1 and CDR2 (germline): SQVTM, ANQGSEA. The V gene lost 1 base and the J gene lost 3 bases, with 9 bases spanning the gap. Here the CDR3 reads CSVEAQQDYGYTF. The CDR3 region has the DNA TGCAGCGTTGAAGCCCAGCAGGACTATGGCTACACCTTC.

This clonotype was seen a few times. The chain combines TRBV12-3 or TRBV12-4 with TRBJ2-5, with TRBD2 identical over 9 bases. CDR3 size: 14 residues. With V trimmed by 8 bases and J by 4 bases, 8 bases remained unmatched. In DNA, the CDR3 is TGTGCCAGCGGGTCGCGGGGGGGCGGAGAGACCCAGTACTTC. This translates into CASGSRGGGETQYF.